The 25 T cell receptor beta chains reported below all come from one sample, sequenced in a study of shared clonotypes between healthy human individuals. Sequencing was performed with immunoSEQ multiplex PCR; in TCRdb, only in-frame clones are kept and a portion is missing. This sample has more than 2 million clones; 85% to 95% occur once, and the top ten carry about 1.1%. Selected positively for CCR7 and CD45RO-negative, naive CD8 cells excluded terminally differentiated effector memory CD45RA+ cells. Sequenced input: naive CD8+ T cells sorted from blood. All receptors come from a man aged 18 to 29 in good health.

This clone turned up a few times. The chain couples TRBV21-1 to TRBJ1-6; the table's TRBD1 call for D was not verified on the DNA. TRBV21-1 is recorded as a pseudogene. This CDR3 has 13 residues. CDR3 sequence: CASNGTGDSPLHF. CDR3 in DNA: TGTGCCAGCAACGGGACAGGGGACTCACCCCTCCACTTT.

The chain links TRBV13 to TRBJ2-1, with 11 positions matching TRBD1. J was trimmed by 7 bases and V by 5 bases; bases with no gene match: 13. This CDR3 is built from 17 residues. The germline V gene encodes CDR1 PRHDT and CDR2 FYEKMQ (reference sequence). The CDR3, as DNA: TGTGCCAGCAGCCCGCCCTGGGACAGGGGGGACTGGAATGAGCAGTTCTTC. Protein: CASSPPWDRGDWNEQFF.

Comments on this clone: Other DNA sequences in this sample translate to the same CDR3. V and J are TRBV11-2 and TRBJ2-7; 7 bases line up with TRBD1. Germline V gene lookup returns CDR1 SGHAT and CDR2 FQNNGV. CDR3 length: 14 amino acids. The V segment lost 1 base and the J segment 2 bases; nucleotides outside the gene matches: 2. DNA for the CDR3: TGTGCCAGCAGCTTAGCCCAGGGGGCCTACGAGCAGTACTTC. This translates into CASSLAQGAYEQYF.

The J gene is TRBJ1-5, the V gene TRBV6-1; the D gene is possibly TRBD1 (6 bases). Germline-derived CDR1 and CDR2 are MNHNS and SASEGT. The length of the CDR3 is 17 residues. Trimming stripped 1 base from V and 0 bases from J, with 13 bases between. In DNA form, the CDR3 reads TGTGCCAGCAGTGAAGGGGGGACATTTTATAGCAATCAGCCCCAGCATTTT. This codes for CASSEGGTFYSNQPQHF.

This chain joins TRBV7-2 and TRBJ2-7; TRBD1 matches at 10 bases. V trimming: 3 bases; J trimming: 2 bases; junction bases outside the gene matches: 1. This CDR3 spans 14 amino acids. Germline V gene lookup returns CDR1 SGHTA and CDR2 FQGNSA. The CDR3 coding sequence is TGTGCCAGCAGCTTCGGGACAGGGGCCTACGAGCAGTACTTC. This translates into CASSFGTGAYEQYF.

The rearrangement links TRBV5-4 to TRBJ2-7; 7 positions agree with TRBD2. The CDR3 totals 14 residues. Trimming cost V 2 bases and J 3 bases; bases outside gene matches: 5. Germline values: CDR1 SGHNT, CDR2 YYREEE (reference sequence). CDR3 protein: CASSFAGEYYEQYF. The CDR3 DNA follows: TGTGCCAGCAGCTTTGCGGGAGAGTACTACGAGCAGTACTTC.

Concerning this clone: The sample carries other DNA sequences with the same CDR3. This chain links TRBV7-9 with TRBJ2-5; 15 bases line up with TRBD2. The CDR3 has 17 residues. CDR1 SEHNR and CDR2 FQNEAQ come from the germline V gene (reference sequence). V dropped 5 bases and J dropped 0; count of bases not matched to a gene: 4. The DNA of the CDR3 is TGTGCCAGCAGCCCGGGGACTAGCGGGGGGAACCAAGAGACCCAGTACTTC. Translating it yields CASSPGTSGGNQETQYF.

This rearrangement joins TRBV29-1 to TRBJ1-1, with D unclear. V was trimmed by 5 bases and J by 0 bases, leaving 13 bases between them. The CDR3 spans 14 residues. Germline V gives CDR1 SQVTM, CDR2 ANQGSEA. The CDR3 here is CSVRAGIMNTEAFF. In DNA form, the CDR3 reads TGCAGCGTTAGGGCTGGGATCATGAACACTGAAGCTTTCTTT.

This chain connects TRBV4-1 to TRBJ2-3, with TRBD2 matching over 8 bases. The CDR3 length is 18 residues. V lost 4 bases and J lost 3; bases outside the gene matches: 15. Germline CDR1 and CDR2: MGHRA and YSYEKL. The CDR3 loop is CASSPAGAGALRTDTQYF. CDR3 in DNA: TGCGCCAGCAGCCCCGCGGGAGCGGGAGCTTTAAGGACAGATACGCAGTATTTT.

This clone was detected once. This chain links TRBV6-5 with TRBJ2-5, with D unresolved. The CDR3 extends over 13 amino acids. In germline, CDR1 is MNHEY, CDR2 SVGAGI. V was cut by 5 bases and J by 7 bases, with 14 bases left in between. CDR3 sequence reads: CASSPGPHGTQYF. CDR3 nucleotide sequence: TGTGCCAGCAGTCCAGGACCCCACGGGACCCAGTACTTC.

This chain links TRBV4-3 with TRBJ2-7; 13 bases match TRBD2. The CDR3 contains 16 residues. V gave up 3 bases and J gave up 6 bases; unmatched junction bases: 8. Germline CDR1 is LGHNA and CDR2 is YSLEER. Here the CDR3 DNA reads TGCGCCAGCAGCCAGACTGGACTAGCGGGAGTGACCGAGCAGTACTTC. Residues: CASSQTGLAGVTEQYF.

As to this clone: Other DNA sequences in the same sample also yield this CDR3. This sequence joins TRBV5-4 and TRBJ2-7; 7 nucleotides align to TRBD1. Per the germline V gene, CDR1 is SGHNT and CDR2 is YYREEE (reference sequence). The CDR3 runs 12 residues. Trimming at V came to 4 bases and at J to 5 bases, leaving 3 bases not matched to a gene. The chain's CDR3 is CASSPGQDEQYF. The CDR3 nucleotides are TGTGCCAGCAGCCCAGGACAGGACGAGCAGTACTTC.

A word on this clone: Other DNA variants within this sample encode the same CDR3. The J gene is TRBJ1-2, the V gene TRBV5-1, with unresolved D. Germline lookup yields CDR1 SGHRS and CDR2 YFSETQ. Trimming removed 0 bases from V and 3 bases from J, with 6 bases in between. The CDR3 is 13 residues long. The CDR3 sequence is CASSLAGDYGYTF. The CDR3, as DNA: TGCGCCAGCAGCTTGGCCGGGGACTATGGCTACACCTTC.

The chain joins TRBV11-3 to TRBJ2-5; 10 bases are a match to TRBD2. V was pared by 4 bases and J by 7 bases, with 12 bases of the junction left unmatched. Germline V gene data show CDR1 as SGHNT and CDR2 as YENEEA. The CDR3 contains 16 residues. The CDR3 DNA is TGTGCCAGCAGCTCCCGTTTGGAGCGGGAGGGAGGGACCCAGTACTTC. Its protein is CASSSRLEREGGTQYF.

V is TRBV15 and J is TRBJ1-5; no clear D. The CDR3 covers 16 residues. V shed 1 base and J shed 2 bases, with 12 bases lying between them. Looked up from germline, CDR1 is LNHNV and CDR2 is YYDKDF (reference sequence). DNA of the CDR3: TGTGCCACCAGCAGAGTACCCCCCTCAGGCAATCAGCCCCAGCATTTT. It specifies CATSRVPPSGNQPQHF.

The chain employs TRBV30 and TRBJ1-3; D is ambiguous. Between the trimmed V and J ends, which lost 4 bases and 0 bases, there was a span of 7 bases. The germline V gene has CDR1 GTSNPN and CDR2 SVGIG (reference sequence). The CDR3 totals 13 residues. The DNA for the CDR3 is TGTGCCTGGACCGACGCCTCTGGAAACACCATATATTTT. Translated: CAWTDASGNTIYF.

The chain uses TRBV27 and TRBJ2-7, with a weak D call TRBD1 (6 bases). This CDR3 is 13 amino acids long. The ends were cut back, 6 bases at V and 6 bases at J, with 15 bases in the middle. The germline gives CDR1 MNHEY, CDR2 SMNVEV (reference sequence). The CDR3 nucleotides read TGTGCCAGCAGCCAATATCAGGGGTCCGAGCAGTACTTC. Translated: CASSQYQGSEQYF.

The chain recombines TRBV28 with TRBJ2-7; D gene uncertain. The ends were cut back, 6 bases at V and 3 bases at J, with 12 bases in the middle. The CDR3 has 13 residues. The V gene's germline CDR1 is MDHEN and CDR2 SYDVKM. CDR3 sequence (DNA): TGTGCCAGCAGAGTCCGCACAGACTACGAGCAGTACTTC. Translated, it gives CASRVRTDYEQYF.

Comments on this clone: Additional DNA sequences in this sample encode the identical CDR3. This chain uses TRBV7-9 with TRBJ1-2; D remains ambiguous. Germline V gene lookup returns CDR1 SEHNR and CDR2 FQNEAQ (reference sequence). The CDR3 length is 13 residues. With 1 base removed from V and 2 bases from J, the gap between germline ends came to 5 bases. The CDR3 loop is CASSLGENYGYTF. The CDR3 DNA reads TGTGCCAGCAGCTTAGGTGAAAACTATGGCTACACCTTC.

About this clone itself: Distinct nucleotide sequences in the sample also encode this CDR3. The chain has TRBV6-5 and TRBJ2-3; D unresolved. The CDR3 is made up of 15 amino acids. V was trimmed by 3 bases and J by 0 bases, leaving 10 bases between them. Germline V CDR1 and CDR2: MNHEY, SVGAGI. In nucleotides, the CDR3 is TGTGCCAGCAGTTATAGCAGTAGGAGCACAGATACGCAGTATTTT. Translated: CASSYSSRSTDTQYF.

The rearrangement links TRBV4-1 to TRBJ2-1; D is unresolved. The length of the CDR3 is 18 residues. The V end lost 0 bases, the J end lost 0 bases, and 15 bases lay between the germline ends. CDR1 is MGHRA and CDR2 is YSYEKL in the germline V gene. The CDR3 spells CASSQDVGPLSSYNEQFF. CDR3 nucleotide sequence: TGCGCCAGCAGCCAAGATGTAGGACCACTAAGCTCCTACAATGAGCAGTTCTTC.

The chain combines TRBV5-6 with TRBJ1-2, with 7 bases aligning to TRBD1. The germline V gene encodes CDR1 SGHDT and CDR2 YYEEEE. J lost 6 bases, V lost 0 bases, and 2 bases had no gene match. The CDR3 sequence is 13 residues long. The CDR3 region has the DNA TGTGCCAGCAGCTTGGAAGGGGGCGATGGCTACACCTTC. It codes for CASSLEGGDGYTF. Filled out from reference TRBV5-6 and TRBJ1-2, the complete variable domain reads DAGVTQSPTHLIKTRGQQVTLRCSPKSGHDTVSWYQQALGQGPQFIFQYYEEEERQRGNFPDRFSGHQFPNYSSELNVNALLLGDSALYLCASSLEGGDGYTFGSGTRLTVV.

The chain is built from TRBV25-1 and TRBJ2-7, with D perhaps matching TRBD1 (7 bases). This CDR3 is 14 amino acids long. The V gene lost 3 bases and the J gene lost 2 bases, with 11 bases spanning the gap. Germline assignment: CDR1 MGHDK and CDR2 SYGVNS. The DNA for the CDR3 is TGTGCCAGCAGTGAGGCGGGACAGCCCTACGAGCAGTACTTC. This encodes CASSEAGQPYEQYF.

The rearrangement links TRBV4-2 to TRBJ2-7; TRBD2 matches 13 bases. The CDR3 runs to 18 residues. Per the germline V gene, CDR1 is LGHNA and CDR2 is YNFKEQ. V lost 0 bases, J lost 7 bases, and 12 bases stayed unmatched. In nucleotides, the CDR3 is TGTGCCAGCAGCCAAGATCTACTAGCGGGGGGGCAGAGTGGTGAGCAGTACTTC. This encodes CASSQDLLAGGQSGEQYF.

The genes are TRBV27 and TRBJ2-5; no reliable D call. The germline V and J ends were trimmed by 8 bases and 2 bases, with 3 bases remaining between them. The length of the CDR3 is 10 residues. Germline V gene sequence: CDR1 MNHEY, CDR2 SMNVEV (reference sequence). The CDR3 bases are TGTGCCAGCGGACAAGAGACCCAGTACTTC. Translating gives CASGQETQYF.